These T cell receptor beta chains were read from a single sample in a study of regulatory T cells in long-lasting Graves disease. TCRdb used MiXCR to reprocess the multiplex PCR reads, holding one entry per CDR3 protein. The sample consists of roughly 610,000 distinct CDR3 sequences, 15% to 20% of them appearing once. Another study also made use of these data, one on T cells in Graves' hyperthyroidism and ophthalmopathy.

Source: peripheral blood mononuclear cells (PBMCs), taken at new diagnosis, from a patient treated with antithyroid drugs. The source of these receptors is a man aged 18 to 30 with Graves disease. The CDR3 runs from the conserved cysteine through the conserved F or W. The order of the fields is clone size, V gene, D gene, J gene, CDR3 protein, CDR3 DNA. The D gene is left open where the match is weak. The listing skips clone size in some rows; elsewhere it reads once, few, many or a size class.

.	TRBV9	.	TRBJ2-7	CASSVGGRGLNEQYF	TGTGCCAGCAGCGTAGGGGGCAGGGGCCTGAACGAGCAGTACTTC
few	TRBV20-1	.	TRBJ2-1	CSARSPGSVYNEQFF	TGCAGTGCTAGATCCCCGGGGAGCGTGTACAATGAGCAGTTCTTC
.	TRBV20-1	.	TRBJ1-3	CSARDWAWSGNTIYF	TGCAGTGCTAGAGATTGGGCGTGGTCTGGAAACACCATATATTTT
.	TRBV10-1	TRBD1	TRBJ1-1	CAISPGGNTEAFF	TGTGCCATCAGTCCAGGGGGGAATACTGAAGCTTTCTTT
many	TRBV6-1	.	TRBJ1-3	CASSDRNGNTIYF	TGTGCCAGCAGTGACAGGAATGGAAACACCATATATTTT
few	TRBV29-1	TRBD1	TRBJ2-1	CSVTGTVGNEQFF	TGCAGCGTTACCGGGACAGTGGGCAATGAGCAGTTCTTC
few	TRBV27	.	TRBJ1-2	CASSPSGGAGNYGYTF	TGTGCCAGCAGTCCATCCGGGGGGGCTGGGAACTATGGCTACACCTTC
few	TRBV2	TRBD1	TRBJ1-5	CASRGEGGGQPQHF	TGTGCCAGCAGGGGCGAAGGGGGCGGTCAGCCCCAGCATTTT
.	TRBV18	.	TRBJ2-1	CASSRPGGSNEQFF	TGTGCCAGCTCCCGGCCCGGCGGGTCCAATGAGCAGTTCTTC
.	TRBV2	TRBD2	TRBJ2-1	CASRDRGGRTNEQFF	TGTGCCAGCAGGGATCGGGGCGGGAGGACCAATGAGCAGTTCTTC
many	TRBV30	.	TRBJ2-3	CAWSVGGQSDTQYF	TGTGCCTGGAGTGTGGGGGGCCAGTCAGATACGCAGTATTTT
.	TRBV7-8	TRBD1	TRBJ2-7	CASSPRLGQGSHEQYF	TGTGCCAGCAGCCCCCGGTTGGGACAGGGGTCCCACGAGCAGTACTTC
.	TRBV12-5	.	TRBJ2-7	CASGLGAWGQYF	TGTGCTAGTGGCTTGGGGGCCTGGGGGCAGTACTTC
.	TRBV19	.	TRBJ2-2	CASEKREHTGELFF	TGTGCCAGCGAAAAGCGTGAGCACACCGGGGAGCTGTTTTTT
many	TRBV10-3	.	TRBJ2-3	CAINRGEAVADTQYF	TGTGCCATCAACCGAGGGGAGGCGGTCGCAGATACGCAGTATTTT
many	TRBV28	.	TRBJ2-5	CASSLWDKQETQYF	TGTGCCAGCAGTTTATGGGACAAGCAAGAGACCCAGTACTTC
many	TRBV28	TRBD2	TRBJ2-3	CASQHTLLAGDTDTQYF	TGTGCCAGCCAACACACATTACTAGCGGGAGATACAGATACGCAGTATTTT
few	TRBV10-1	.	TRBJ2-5	CASSAGAAALETQYF	TGCGCCAGCAGCGCTGGGGCAGCCGCTCTGGAGACCCAGTACTTC
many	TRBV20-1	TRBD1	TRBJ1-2	CSARRQGKGPGYTF	TGCAGTGCTCGCCGACAGGGGAAGGGCCCGGGCTACACCTTC
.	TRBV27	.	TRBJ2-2	CASSLLSGAGDTGELFF	TGTGCCAGCAGTCTTCTTAGCGGAGCGGGTGACACCGGGGAGCTGTTTTTT
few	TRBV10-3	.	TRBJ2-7	CAISESQSYEQYF	TGTGCCATCAGTGAAAGTCAATCCTACGAGCAGTACTTC
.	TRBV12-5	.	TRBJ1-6	CASGLREGAPLHF	TGTGCTAGTGGTTTGAGAGAGGGGGCACCCCTCCACTTT
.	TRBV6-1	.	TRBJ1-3	CASRPDWNSGNTIYF	TGTGCCAGCAGACCGGACTGGAACTCTGGAAACACCATATATTTT
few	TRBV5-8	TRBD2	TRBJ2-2	CASSLWTSGSMPNTGELFF	TGTGCCAGCAGCTTGTGGACTAGCGGGAGTATGCCGAACACCGGGGAGCTGTTTTTT
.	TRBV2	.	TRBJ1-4	CASSERGEAGERFF	TGTGCCAGCAGTGAAAGGGGCGAGGCAGGGGAGCGGTTTTTT
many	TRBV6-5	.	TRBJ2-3	CASSYRSTDTQYF	TGTGCCAGCAGTTATAGAAGCACAGATACGCAGTATTTT
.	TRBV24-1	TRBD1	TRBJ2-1	CATSGTAYNEQFF	TGTGCGACGTCCGGGACAGCCTACAATGAGCAGTTCTTC
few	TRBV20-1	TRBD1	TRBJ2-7	CSAAGTGGYEQYF	TGCAGTGCTGCCGGGACAGGGGGCTACGAGCAGTACTTC
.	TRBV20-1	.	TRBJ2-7	CSADMTGTYEQYF	TGCAGTGCCGACATGACGGGGACCTACGAGCAGTACTTC
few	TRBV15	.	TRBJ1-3	CATRDVQGGGNTIYF	TGTGCCACCAGAGATGTACAGGGAGGCGGAAACACCATATATTTT
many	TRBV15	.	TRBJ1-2	CATSRDLGGSGYGYTF	TGTGCCACCAGCAGAGATCTGGGAGGGTCCGGCTATGGCTACACCTTC
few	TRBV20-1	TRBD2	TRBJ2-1	CSARDLGLAGASYNEQFF	TGCAGTGCTAGAGATCTCGGGCTAGCGGGAGCCTCCTACAATGAGCAGTTCTTC
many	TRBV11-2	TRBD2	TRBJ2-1	CASSAGLAGDEQFF	TGTGCCAGCAGCGCCGGACTAGCGGGAGATGAGCAGTTCTTC
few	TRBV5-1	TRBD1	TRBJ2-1	CASSFQGAEGQFF	TGCGCCAGCAGCTTTCAGGGGGCGGAAGGGCAGTTCTTC
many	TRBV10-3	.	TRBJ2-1	CAISTGSHEQFF	TGTGCCATCAGTACAGGGTCCCATGAGCAGTTCTTC
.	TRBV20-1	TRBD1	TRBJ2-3	CSAWTGRTDTQYF	TGCAGTGCCTGGACAGGGAGGACAGATACGCAGTATTTT
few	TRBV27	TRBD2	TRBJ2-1	CASSLSGLGAGGRNNEQFF	TGTGCCAGCAGTTTATCGGGATTAGGAGCGGGAGGGAGGAACAATGAGCAGTTCTTC
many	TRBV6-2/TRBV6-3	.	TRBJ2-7	CASSYSILLNEQYF	TGTGCCAGCAGTTACTCTATCCTGTTGAACGAGCAGTACTTC
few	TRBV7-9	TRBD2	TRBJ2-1	CASSPTGTSNSYNEQFF	TGTGCCAGCAGCCCTACCGGGACTAGCAACTCCTACAATGAGCAGTTCTTC
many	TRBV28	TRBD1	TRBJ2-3	CASSLKGQGVDTQYF	TGTGCCAGCAGTTTAAAGGGACAGGGGGTGGATACGCAGTATTTT
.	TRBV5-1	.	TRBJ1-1	CASSLVPPLGNTEAFF	TGCGCCAGCAGCTTGGTCCCCCCTCTCGGGAACACTGAAGCTTTCTTT
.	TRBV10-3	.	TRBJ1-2	CAISDRGGGALGYGYTF	TGTGCCATCAGTGATCGTGGAGGGGGGGCTCTCGGCTATGGCTACACCTTC
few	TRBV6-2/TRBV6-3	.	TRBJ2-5	CASSYSKEWYQETQYF	TGTGCCAGCAGTTACTCGAAGGAGTGGTACCAAGAGACCCAGTACTTC
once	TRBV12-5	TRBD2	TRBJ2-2	CASGLIGDGGTGELFF	TGTGCTAGTGGTTTGATCGGCGACGGGGGGACCGGGGAGCTGTTTTTT
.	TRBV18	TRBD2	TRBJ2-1	CASSRVSGTSGEDEQFF	TGTGCCAGCTCACGAGTTTCTGGGACTAGCGGGGAAGACGAGCAGTTCTTC
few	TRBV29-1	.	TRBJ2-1	CSDKLSGGGSYNEQFF	TGCAGCGATAAACTTAGCGGAGGGGGCTCCTACAATGAGCAGTTCTTC
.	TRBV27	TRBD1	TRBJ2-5	CASSNRGLNQETQYF	TGTGCCAGCAGTAACAGGGGGCTTAATCAAGAGACCCAGTACTTC